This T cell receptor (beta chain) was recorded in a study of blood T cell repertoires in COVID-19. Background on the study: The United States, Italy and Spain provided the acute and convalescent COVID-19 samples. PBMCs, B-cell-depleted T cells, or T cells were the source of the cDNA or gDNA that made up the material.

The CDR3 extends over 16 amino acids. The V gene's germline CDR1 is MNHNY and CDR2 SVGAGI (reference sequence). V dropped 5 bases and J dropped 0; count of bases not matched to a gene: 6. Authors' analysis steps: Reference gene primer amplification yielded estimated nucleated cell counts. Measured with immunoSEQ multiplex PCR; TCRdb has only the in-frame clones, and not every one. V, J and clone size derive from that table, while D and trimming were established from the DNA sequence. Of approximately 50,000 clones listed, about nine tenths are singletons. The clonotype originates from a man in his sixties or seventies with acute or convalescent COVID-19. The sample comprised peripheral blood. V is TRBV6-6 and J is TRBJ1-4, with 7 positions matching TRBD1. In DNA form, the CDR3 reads TGTGCCAGCAGTCCCCTCAGGGGGGCAACTAATGAAAAACTGTTTTTT. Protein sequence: CASSPLRGATNEKLFF.